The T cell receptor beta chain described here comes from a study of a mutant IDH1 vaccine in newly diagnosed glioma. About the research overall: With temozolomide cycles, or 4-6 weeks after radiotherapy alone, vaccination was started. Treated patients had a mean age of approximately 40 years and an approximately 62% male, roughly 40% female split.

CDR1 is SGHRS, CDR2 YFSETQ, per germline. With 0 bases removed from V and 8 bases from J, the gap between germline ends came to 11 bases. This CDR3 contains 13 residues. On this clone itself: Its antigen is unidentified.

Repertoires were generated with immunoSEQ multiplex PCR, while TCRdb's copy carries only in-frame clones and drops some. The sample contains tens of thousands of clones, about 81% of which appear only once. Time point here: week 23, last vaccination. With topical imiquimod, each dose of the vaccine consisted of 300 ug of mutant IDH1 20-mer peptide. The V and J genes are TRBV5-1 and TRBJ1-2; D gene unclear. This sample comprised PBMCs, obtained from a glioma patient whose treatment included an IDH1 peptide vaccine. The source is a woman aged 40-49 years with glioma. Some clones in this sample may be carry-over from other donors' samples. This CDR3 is CASSLEDGGGYTF. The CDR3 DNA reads TGCGCCAGCAGCTTGGAGGACGGAGGGGGCTACACCTTC.